Listed below are T cell receptor beta chains from one sample, sequenced in a study of blood T cell repertoires in COVID-19. The repertoire was sequenced with immunoSEQ multiplex PCR; TCRdb's copy has only in-frame clones and lacks some. The data show around 130,000 clones, roughly four fifths seen once. Material for sequencing was peripheral blood. Every receptor here comes from a human donor in a cohort sampled during active COVID-19. Each CDR3 is given with its conserved first and last residue. The D gene is left open where the match is weak. Clone size is stated in some rows and not others, as once, few, many or a class when expanded.

clone_size: -; j_call: TRBJ1-3; d_call: -; v_call: TRBV6-1; cdr3_nt: TGTGCCAGCAGTGAAGCTACTCCCGGCTCTGGAAACACCATATATTTT; cdr3_aa: CASSEATPGSGNTIYF
clone_size: -; j_call: TRBJ2-3; d_call: TRBD2; v_call: TRBV13; cdr3_nt: TGTGCCAGCAGCGCTAGCGGAACTAGCACAGATACGCAGTATTTT; cdr3_aa: CASSASGTSTDTQYF
clone_size: -; j_call: TRBJ2-5; d_call: -; v_call: TRBV28; cdr3_nt: TGTGCCAGCAGTTATTTAGGGAGGCAAGAGACCCAGTACTTC; cdr3_aa: CASSYLGRQETQYF
clone_size: -; j_call: TRBJ1-1; d_call: TRBD1; v_call: TRBV5-6; cdr3_nt: TGTGCCAGCAGCAGGATTAGGACAGGGTCTCTGTGGGCTTTCTTT; cdr3_aa: CASSRIRTGSLWAFF
clone_size: once; j_call: TRBJ1-5; d_call: -; v_call: TRBV6-6; cdr3_nt: TGTGCCAGCACCGAGCCCGGGGGCAATCAGCCCCAGCATTTT; cdr3_aa: CASTEPGGNQPQHF
clone_size: -; j_call: TRBJ2-7; d_call: TRBD1; v_call: TRBV11-2; cdr3_nt: TGTGCCAGCAGTCCCGGGACAGGGGGCTACGAGCAGTACTTC; cdr3_aa: CASSPGTGGYEQYF
clone_size: -; j_call: TRBJ2-2; d_call: TRBD1; v_call: TRBV18; cdr3_nt: TGTGCCAGCTCTGTGAACGGACAGGGCGGAACCGGGGAGCTGTTTTTT; cdr3_aa: CASSVNGQGGTGELFF
clone_size: -; j_call: TRBJ2-3; d_call: -; v_call: TRBV6-5; cdr3_nt: TGTGCCAGCAGTCTCCGGGGGGCGGCCACAGATACGCAGTATTTT; cdr3_aa: CASSLRGAATDTQYF
clone_size: -; j_call: TRBJ1-2; d_call: TRBD1; v_call: TRBV9; cdr3_nt: TGTGCCAGCAGCCCCCAGGGGAAATGGGGACAGGGCTCGTTCTATGGCTACACCTTC; cdr3_aa: CASSPQGKWGQGSFYGYTF
clone_size: -; j_call: TRBJ1-6; d_call: TRBD1; v_call: TRBV5-1; cdr3_nt: TGCGCCAGCAGCTCACAGGGGAGTAATTCACCCCTCCACTTT; cdr3_aa: CASSSQGSNSPLHF
clone_size: once; j_call: TRBJ2-1; d_call: TRBD2; v_call: TRBV11-2; cdr3_nt: TGTGCCAGCAGCCCCCGAGGCGGGGGCTACAATGAGCAGTTCTTC; cdr3_aa: CASSPRGGGYNEQFF
clone_size: -; j_call: TRBJ1-1; d_call: -; v_call: TRBV13; cdr3_nt: TGTGCCAGCAGCTCCCAATTTAGCTGGGACACTGAAGCTTTCTTT; cdr3_aa: CASSSQFSWDTEAFF
clone_size: -; j_call: TRBJ2-7; d_call: TRBD1; v_call: TRBV19; cdr3_nt: TGTGCCAGTTCGGACAGGGTGTACGAGCAGTACTTC; cdr3_aa: CASSDRVYEQYF
clone_size: once; j_call: TRBJ2-7; d_call: -; v_call: TRBV6-5; cdr3_nt: TGTGCCAGCAGTTACAGCTCGGACAGCTCCTACGAGCAGTACTTC; cdr3_aa: CASSYSSDSSYEQYF